Reported below is one T cell receptor beta chain. This clone has a handful of counts. This receptor's antigen is unknown. No much larger clonotype is one base removed from it; base qualities were not supplied. The sample originates from a study of beta chain features in type 1 diabetes (dated 2018 in TCRdb). For the study in its entirety: No differences in mean age, gender distribution, total cell number or subset yield were found between patients and healthy donors. Across all samples, some 100,000,000 sorted cells were examined, and cell number per subset correlated strongly with RNA yield. The study compared TCRB repertoires of sorted circulating CD4+ T cell subsets between recently diagnosed type 1 diabetes patients and matched healthy donors. Whereas all 30 or so donors provided naive and central memory subsets, regulatory and stem cell-like memory subsets were isolated from just 8 patients and roughly 8 healthy donors.

The High Capacity cDNA Reverse Transcription Kit was used to reverse transcribe all of the isolated RNA, meaning that expressed TCRB transcripts were what got sequenced. Deep immunoSEQ sequencing was performed on naive, central memory and regulatory T cell samples, with an average of approximately 3.9 million total reads per sample. Sorted cells were lysed in RLT buffer and RNA was extracted with DNase-treated RNeasy Micro or Mini kits, depending on cell number. To prevent cross-contamination, every cell subset was processed on its own, while patient and healthy donor samples were processed together. The immunoSEQ multiplex PCR was used to amplify TCRB sequences from cDNA, yielding 87-bp fragments that span the CDR3 region. Amplicons were sequenced on the Illumina HiSeq platform. In the source study's methods: Synthetic template baselines were used to correct PCR bias computationally, reads within Hamming distance 2 were collapsed together, and singletons that could not be merged were discarded. By aligning reads against IMGT, V, D and J genes, CDR3 length, and insertions or deletions at six rearrangement sites were assigned. Within each subset, clonotype counts were normalized to the number of sorted cells before true diversity and Gini coefficients were calculated with the tcR R package. The overlap coefficient, calculated on TCRB nucleotide sequences, was used to measure repertoire sharing. Out-of-frame TCRB sequences from naive cells were analyzed as a proxy for the pre-selection repertoire. The clones in this table, taken by TCRdb from immuneACCESS, are in-frame only. Not every clone is retained; where verified, under half of the shortfall comes from an unresolved V gene, and the cause of the rest is unknown. V, J and clone size were drawn from that table, and D and trimming were deduced from the DNA. The sample records roughly 280,000 clones, approximately 25% of which are singletons. The top ten clones comprise around 0.012% of the sample.

From its cysteine to its phenylalanine, the CDR3 spans 18 amino acids. Kept here is only the CDR3 DNA, which spans 54 bases and is read in frame from base 1. The germline V gene supplies CDR1 KGHSH and CDR2 LQKENI. Germline trimming: 5 bases from V, 4 bases from J; junction bases outside gene matches: 17. From each donor, a single peripheral blood sample of approximately 120 mL on average was drawn into heparinised tubes. Using a panel that included CD45RO, CCR7, CD25, CD127, CD95 and CD27, naive, central memory, regulatory and stem cell-like memory CD4+ T cells were sorted on a BD FACSAria II. A purity above 95% was achieved for all sorted populations. PBMCs were isolated immediately by Lymphoprep density gradient centrifugation and stained directly without culture. Samples were stained and sorted in pairs, with one healthy donor and one patient per experiment, so that batch effects were minimized.

The full study reports these points: Because cDNA was sequenced instead of genomic DNA, highly expressing activated cells could be over-represented, though the groups showed no difference in activation or CD3 levels. Naive, central memory and regulatory TCRB repertoires appeared more similar among patients than among healthy donors. In all four CD4+ subsets, TCRB CDR3 length was moderately but significantly shorter in type 1 diabetes patients. Because the HLA sub-analyses included only small numbers of individuals, any influence of HLA type on TCRB rearrangement was left unresolved. PCR may preferentially amplify shorter templates, but because patient and control samples were amplified and corrected together, any resulting skew would affect both groups equally. At VDJ recombination sites, patients with type 1 diabetes made fewer insertions and deleted more nucleotides, a pattern implying thymic rearrangement abnormalities.

The receptor was isolated from a woman in her thirties with type 1 diabetes. Sample: naive CD4+ T cells from blood. What the cell subset or site label conveys for this sample: true naive CD4+ T cells. This receptor chain uses TRBV18 and TRBJ2-3, with 8 junctional bases fitting TRBD2. The CDR3 has the sequence CASSSNDFGAGGSDTQYF. The nucleotide sequence is given as TGTGCCAGCTCATCAAATGATTTCGGGGCGGGAGGCTCAGATACGCAGTATTTT.